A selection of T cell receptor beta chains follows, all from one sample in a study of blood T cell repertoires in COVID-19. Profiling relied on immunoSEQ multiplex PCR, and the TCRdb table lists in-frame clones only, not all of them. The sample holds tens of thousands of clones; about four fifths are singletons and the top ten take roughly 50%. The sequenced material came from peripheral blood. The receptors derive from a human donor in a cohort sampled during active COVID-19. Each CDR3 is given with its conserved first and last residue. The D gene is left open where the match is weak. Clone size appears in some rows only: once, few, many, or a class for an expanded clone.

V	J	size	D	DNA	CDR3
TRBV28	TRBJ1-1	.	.	TGTGCCAGCACCATGGGGGGAGGGGCCTTCACTGAAGCTTTCTTT	CASTMGGGAFTEAFF
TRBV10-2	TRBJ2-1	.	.	TGCGCCAGCAGTGGGGACACCTACAATGAGCAGTTCTTC	CASSGDTYNEQFF
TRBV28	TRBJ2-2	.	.	TGTGCCAGCAGGACGGGGGGCAACACCGGGGAGCTGTTTTTT	CASRTGGNTGELFF
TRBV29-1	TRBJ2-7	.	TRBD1	TGCAGCGTTGAAATTCGGGACAGCTCCTACGAGCAGTACTTC	CSVEIRDSSYEQYF
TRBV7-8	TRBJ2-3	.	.	TGTGCCAGCAGCGAAGACAGGACCCCAGATACGCAGTATTTT	CASSEDRTPDTQYF
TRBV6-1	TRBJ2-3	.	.	TGTGCCAGCAGTGAACCCGGGTCGTCCACAGATACGCAGTATTTT	CASSEPGSSTDTQYF
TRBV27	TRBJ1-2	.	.	TGTGCCAGCAGTTTAGTGGGGGGGCTAAGTGGCTACACCTTC	CASSLVGGLSGYTF
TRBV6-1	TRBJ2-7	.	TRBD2	TGTGCCAGCAGTGAAGCATGGGGGGGGTTCCCCTACGAGCAGTACTTC	CASSEAWGGFPYEQYF
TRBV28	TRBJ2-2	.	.	TGTGCCAGCAGCCCCGCTGGACAGGGGATAGCGGGGCGGAACACCGGGGAGCTGTTTTTT	CASSPAGQGIAGRNTGELFF
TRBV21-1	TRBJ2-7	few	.	TGTGCCAGCAGAACGAGGGCCCGCTCCTACGAGCAGTACTTC	CASRTRARSYEQYF
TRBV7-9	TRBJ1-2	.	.	TGTGCCAGCAGCCTGGGGGCAATCTATGGCTACACCTTC	CASSLGAIYGYTF
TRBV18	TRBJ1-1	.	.	TGTGCCAGCTCAGAGTCTCAGGAAACTGAAGCTTTCTTT	CASSESQETEAFF
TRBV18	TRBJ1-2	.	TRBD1	TGTGCCAGCTCACCAAGGACAGGGGGCCCCATTGATGGCTACACCTTC	CASSPRTGGPIDGYTF
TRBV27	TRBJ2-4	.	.	TGTGCCAGCAGCGGACTTTCTGTAGCCAAAAACATTCAGTACTTC	CASSGLSVAKNIQYF
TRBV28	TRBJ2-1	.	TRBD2	TGTGCCAGCAGGGGCCTAGCGGGAGGAAATTACAATGAGCAGTTCTTC	CASRGLAGGNYNEQFF